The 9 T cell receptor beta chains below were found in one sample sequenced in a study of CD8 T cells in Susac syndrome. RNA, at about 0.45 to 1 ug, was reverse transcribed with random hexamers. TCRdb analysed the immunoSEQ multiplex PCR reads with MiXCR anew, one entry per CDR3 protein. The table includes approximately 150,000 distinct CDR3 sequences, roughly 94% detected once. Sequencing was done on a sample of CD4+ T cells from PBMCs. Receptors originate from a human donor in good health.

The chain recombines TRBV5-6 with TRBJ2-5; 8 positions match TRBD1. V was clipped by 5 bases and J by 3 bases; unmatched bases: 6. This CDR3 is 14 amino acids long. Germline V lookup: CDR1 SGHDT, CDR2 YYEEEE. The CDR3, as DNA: TGTGCCAGCAGAGGACAGGGTTTGGAAGAGACCCAGTACTTC. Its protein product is CASRGQGLEETQYF.

The CDR3 sequence is CASGREFEQYF. The CDR3, as DNA: TGTGCCAGCGGCCGGGAGTTCGAGCAGTACTTC. J is TRBJ2-7 and V is TRBV6-1; a weak D match, TRBD2 (6 bases). V lost 8 bases and J 6 bases, leaving 11 bases between the germline ends. Germline V gives CDR1 MNHNS, CDR2 SASEGT. The CDR3 runs to 11 residues.

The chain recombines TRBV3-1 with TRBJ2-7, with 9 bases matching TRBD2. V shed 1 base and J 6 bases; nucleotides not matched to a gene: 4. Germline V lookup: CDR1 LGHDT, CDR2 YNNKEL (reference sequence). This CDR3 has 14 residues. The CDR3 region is CASSQVGTSREQYF. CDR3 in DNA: TGTGCCAGCAGCCAAGTCGGGACTAGCCGCGAGCAGTACTTC.

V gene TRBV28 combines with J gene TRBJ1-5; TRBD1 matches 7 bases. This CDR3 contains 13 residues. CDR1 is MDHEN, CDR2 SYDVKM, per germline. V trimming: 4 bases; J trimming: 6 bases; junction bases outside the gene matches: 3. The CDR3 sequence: CASSYRGGQPQHF. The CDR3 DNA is TGTGCCAGCAGTTACAGGGGAGGTCAGCCCCAGCATTTT.

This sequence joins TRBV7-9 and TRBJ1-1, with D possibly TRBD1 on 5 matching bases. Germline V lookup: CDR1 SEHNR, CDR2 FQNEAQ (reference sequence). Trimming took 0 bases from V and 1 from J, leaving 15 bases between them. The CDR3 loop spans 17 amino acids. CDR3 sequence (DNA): TGTGCCAGCAGCTTAGCGCTCGGGGGTCGTTCGAACACTGAAGCTTTCTTT. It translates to CASSLALGGRSNTEAFF.

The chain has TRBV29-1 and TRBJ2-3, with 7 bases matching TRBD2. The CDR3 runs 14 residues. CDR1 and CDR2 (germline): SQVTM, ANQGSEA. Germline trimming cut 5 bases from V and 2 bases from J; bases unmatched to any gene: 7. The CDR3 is CSVSLTSVTDTQYF. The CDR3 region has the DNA TGCAGCGTTTCCCTTACTAGCGTCACAGATACGCAGTATTTT.

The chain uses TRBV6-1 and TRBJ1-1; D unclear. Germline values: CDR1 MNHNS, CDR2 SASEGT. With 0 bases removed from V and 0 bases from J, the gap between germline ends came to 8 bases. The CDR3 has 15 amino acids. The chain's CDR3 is CASSEARQMNTEAFF. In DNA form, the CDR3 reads TGTGCCAGCAGTGAAGCGAGACAAATGAACACTGAAGCTTTCTTT.

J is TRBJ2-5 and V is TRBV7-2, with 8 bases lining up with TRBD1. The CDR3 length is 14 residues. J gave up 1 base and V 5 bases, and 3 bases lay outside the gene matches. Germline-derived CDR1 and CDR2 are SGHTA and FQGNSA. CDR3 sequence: CASSRGQAQETQYF. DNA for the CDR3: TGTGCCAGCAGCAGGGGACAGGCCCAAGAGACCCAGTACTTC. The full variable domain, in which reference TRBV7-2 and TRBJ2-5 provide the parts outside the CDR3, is GAGVSQSPSNKVTEKGKDVELRCDPISGHTALYWYRQSLGQGLEFLIYFQGNSAPDKSGLPSDRFSAERTGGSVSTLTIQRTQQEDSAVYLCASSRGQAQETQYFGPGTRLLVL.

The CDR3 protein is CASSLRDNTEAFF. DNA for the CDR3: TGTGCCAGCAGCTTGAGAGATAACACTGAAGCTTTCTTT. This chain joins TRBV5-5 and TRBJ1-1; D not certain. Germline-derived CDR1 and CDR2 are SGHKS and YYEKEE (reference sequence). With 1 base removed from V and 2 bases from J, the gap between germline ends came to 6 bases. This CDR3 spans 13 amino acids.